Shown below are 28 T cell receptor beta chains from a single sample sequenced in a study of T cell repertoires in cytomegalovirus infection. TCRdb independently ran MiXCR on the reads; one entry per CDR3 protein. The profile covers hundreds of thousands of distinct CDR3 sequences, with less than 25% appearing a single time and under 8.5% taken by the ten largest. The sequencing input was CD8+ T cells from PBMCs. The receptors stem from a human donor in good health (CMV status not recorded). Some clones in this sample may be carry-over from other donors' samples.

This clonotype was seen a handful of times. The CDR3 spells CASFGQGDYNEQFF. CDR3 bases: TGTGCCAGCTTCGGACAGGGGGACTACAATGAGCAGTTCTTC. V is TRBV5-6 and J is TRBJ2-1, with 10 bases that match TRBD1. Germline-derived CDR1 and CDR2 are SGHDT and YYEEEE. This CDR3 comprises 14 residues. V was clipped by 7 bases and J by 3 bases; unmatched bases: 4.

V gene TRBV5-1 combines with J gene TRBJ2-1; D is unclear. CDR1 and CDR2 from the germline V gene are SGHRS and YFSETQ. This CDR3 contains 15 residues. The V gene lost 1 base and the J gene lost 5 bases, with 13 bases spanning the gap. CDR3 residues: CASSLSQVFDNEQFF. CDR3 nucleotide sequence: TGCGCCAGCAGCTTGTCTCAGGTTTTTGACAATGAGCAGTTCTTC.

In regard to this clonotype: A much larger clonotype is one base distant, so this may be a read error. This CDR3 fails to terminate in the conserved phenylalanine or tryptophan, so it likely reflects a read error. The rearrangement uses TRBV7-4 and TRBJ2-2; 8 positions match TRBD2. J was trimmed by 5 bases and V by 5 bases; bases with no gene match: 7. CDR1 SGHVT and CDR2 SQSDAQ come from the germline V gene. The CDR3 spans 15 residues. CDR3 coding DNA: TGTGCCAGCAGCACTCCTATAGCGGGGACCGGGGAGCTGTTTTAT. This encodes CASSTPIAGTGELFY.

A note on this clonotype: This may be a read error, as it is one base from a much larger clone. The V gene is TRBV2, the J gene TRBJ2-3, with D hard to call. V shed 3 bases and J shed 3 bases, with 10 bases lying between them. This CDR3 is built from 14 residues. Germline lookup yields CDR1 SNHLY and CDR2 FYNNEI. The CDR3 DNA sequence: TGTGCCAGCAGTGACGTTAGGAAGACAGATACGCAGTATTTT. Encoded protein: CASSDVRKTDTQYF. Full variable domain (rest looked up from reference TRBV2 and TRBJ2-3): EPEVTQTPSHQVTQMGQEVILRCVPISNHLYFYWYRQILGQKVEFLVSFYNNEISEKSEIFDDQFSVERPDGSNFTLKIRSTKLEDSAMYFCASSDVRKTDTQYFGPGTRLTVL.

In regard to this clonotype: This may come from a read error, since a much larger clone is one base off. This sequence joins TRBV6-8 and TRBJ2-2, with 8 bases identical to TRBD1. Germline assignment: CDR1 MNHGY and CDR2 SAAAGT. The CDR3 is 15 residues long. The CDR3 sequence: CAGSYSRQGTGELFF. DNA for the CDR3: TGTGCCGGCAGTTACTCTCGACAGGGGACCGGGGAGCTGTTTTTT.

The CDR3 sequence is CSARDSPGETYNEQFF. The CDR3 coding sequence is TGCAGTGCTAGAGATTCGCCGGGCGAAACCTACAATGAGCAGTTCTTC. The J gene is TRBJ2-1, the V gene TRBV20-1; D gene ambiguous. Trimming took 0 bases from V and 2 from J, leaving 14 bases between them. The germline CDR1 and CDR2 sequences are DFQATT and SNEGSKA (reference sequence). The CDR3 spans 16 residues.

This clonotype has at least ten counts. The CDR3 loop is CASSPSGVREQYV. CDR3 DNA sequence: TGTGCCAGCAGCCCTTCTGGGGTGAGGGAGCAGTACGTC. The chain joins TRBV11-2 to TRBJ2-7, with no clear D. The CDR3 is made up of 13 amino acids. The V end lost 5 bases, the J end lost 7 bases, and 15 bases lay between the germline ends. Germline V lookup: CDR1 SGHAT, CDR2 FQNNGV.

The CDR3 sequence is CASSPTNRAFTYGYTF. CDR3 DNA: TGTGCCAGCAGCCCTACTAACAGAGCTTTCACCTATGGCTACACCTTC. V usage is TRBV7-6 and J usage is TRBJ1-2, with unresolved D. Germline values: CDR1 SGHVS, CDR2 FNYEAQ. V was trimmed by 5 bases and J by 4 bases, leaving 20 bases between them. CDR3 size: 16 residues.

The chain couples TRBV6-2 or TRBV6-3 to TRBJ1-5, with TRBD1 matching 7 bases. The J segment lost 7 bases and the V segment lost 0 bases, leaving 3 bases of the junction unmatched. Germline CDR1 is MNHEY and CDR2 is SVGEGT. CDR3 length: 14 amino acids. CDR3 in amino acids: CASSYSRQGQPQHF. For the CDR3, the DNA is TGTGCCAGCAGTTACTCGAGACAGGGACAGCCCCAGCATTTT.

About this clonotype: This may be a read error: a much more frequent sequence differs by one nucleotide. The chain has TRBV6-2 or TRBV6-3 and TRBJ2-1; D unresolved. CDR1 is MNHEY and CDR2 is SVGEGT in the germline V gene. This CDR3 spans 13 amino acids. In DNA, the CDR3 is TGTGCCAACAGTTACTTTACCTACAATGAGCAGTTCTTC. Protein sequence: CANSYFTYNEQFF.

Concerning this clonotype: A read error is possible here, since a much larger clone lies one base away. CDR3 sequence (DNA): TGTGCCAGCAGTTTAAATTTCCCGACACGGAATGAGCAGTTCTTC. It yields the protein CASSLNFPTRNEQFF. The chain joins TRBV27 to TRBJ2-1; D uncertain. The CDR3 length is 15 residues. Germline-derived CDR1 and CDR2 are MNHEY and SMNVEV (reference sequence). Between the trimmed V and J ends, which lost 2 bases and 7 bases, there was a span of 15 bases.

Only a few counts were recorded for this clonotype. The rearrangement links TRBV19 to TRBJ1-5; D remains ambiguous. The V gene's germline CDR1 is LNHDA and CDR2 SQIVND (reference sequence). The CDR3 loop spans 15 amino acids. V was trimmed by 0 bases and J by 1 base, leaving 7 bases between them. This CDR3 is CASSIDPGSNQPQHF. Written as DNA, the CDR3 is TGTGCCAGTAGTATAGATCCCGGGAGCAATCAGCCCCAGCATTTT.

This chain joins TRBV19 and TRBJ2-1; no clear D gene. The V end was cut by 5 bases, the J end by 9 bases, with 11 bases between. Germline V gives CDR1 LNHDA, CDR2 SQIVND (reference sequence). The CDR3 is 12 residues long. The CDR3 DNA sequence: TGTGCCAGTAGTCAAAGTCCCGGTGAGCAGTTCTTC. Translation gives CASSQSPGEQFF.

V usage is TRBV6-6 and J usage is TRBJ2-7; no reliable D call. Germline V gene data show CDR1 as MNHNY and CDR2 as SVGAGI (reference sequence). This CDR3 spans 12 amino acids. With 5 bases removed from V and 5 bases from J, the gap between germline ends came to 10 bases. This CDR3 is CASSVTADEQYF. The CDR3 coding sequence is TGTGCCAGCAGTGTCACGGCGGACGAGCAGTACTTC.

As for this clonotype: With a much larger clone just one base away, this may be a read error. The chain carries TRBV7-9 and TRBJ2-3; D remains ambiguous. Germline assignment: CDR1 SEHNR and CDR2 FQNEAQ (reference sequence). The CDR3 is 13 residues long. This chain's CDR3 is CANSLRREDTQYF. The DNA for the CDR3 is TGTGCCAACAGCTTACGGAGAGAAGATACGCAGTATTTT.

The chain has TRBV28 and TRBJ2-7, with 13 bases aligning to TRBD2. Trimming cost V 5 bases and J 3 bases; bases outside gene matches: 1. This CDR3 is built from 14 residues. Germline V gene lookup returns CDR1 MDHEN and CDR2 SYDVKM. The CDR3 spells CASSGLAGDYEQYV. In nucleotides, the CDR3 is TGTGCCAGCAGTGGACTAGCGGGGGACTACGAGCAGTACGTC.

The chain joins TRBV27 to TRBJ1-3, with 8 nucleotides matching TRBD1. Germline assignment: CDR1 MNHEY and CDR2 SMNVEV (reference sequence). The CDR3 length is 15 residues. Trimming at V came to 5 bases and at J to 8 bases, leaving 11 bases not matched to a gene. The CDR3 sequence: CASSPLGQGRDTIYF. Written as DNA, the CDR3 is TGTGCCAGCAGTCCATTAGGACAGGGTCGGGACACCATATATTTT.

To note about this clonotype: This clone may be a read error of a much larger clone one base away. The chain is built from TRBV6-5 and TRBJ1-1; no clear D. CDR1 is MNHEY and CDR2 is SVGAGI in the germline V gene. This CDR3 comprises 15 residues. The ends were cut back, 0 bases at V and 1 base at J, with 9 bases in the middle. The CDR3 DNA is TGTGCCAGCAGTTACTCGAGTATGGGGAACACTGAAGCTTTCTTT. Residues: CASSYSSMGNTEAFF.

The sample holds many counts of this clonotype. This sequence joins TRBV10-3 and TRBJ1-1; D perhaps matches TRBD1 (5 bases). Germline V gene sequence: CDR1 ENHRY, CDR2 SYGVKD. Trimming took off 0 bases at V and 1 base at J, with 9 bases between the two ends. This CDR3 has 15 amino acids. In nucleotides, the CDR3 is TGTGCCATCAGTGAGTCGGGACCGGCGAACACTGAAGCTTTCTTT. Translating it yields CAISESGPANTEAFF.

This clonotype was seen a single time. One end of the junction varies from germline; a read error may be responsible. The chain employs TRBV7-6 and TRBJ2-3; 7 bases fit TRBD1. The CDR3 sequence is 15 residues long. Germline CDR1 reads SGHVS; CDR2 reads FNYEAQ. The CDR3 sequence: CANSPRQGPTDTQYF. In DNA form, the CDR3 reads TGTGCCAACAGCCCCCGACAGGGCCCCACAGATACGCAGTATTTT.

This clonotype was observed at least ten times. This chain links TRBV19 with TRBJ1-5; D is ambiguous. Germline-derived CDR1 and CDR2 are LNHDA and SQIVND (reference sequence). This CDR3 spans 13 amino acids. Trimming cost V 6 bases and J 3 bases, with 9 bases left between them. The CDR3 loop reads CASSVADNQPQHF. The DNA for the CDR3 is TGTGCCAGTAGCGTCGCCGACAATCAGCCCCAGCATTTT.

The rearrangement joins TRBV15 to TRBJ1-5; 9 nucleotides match TRBD1. V trimming: 4 bases; J trimming: 7 bases; junction bases outside the gene matches: 8. This CDR3 has 15 amino acids. Germline V CDR1 and CDR2: LNHNV, YYDKDF (reference sequence). The DNA of the CDR3 is TGTGCCACCAGCAAGGACAGGGGCCATTTGCAGCCCCAGCATTTT. Protein sequence: CATSKDRGHLQPQHF. The whole variable domain, filled in from reference TRBV15 and TRBJ1-5, reads DAMVIQNPRYQVTQFGKPVTLSCSQTLNHNVMYWYQQKSSQAPKLLFHYYDKDFNNEADTPDNFQSRRPNTSFCFLDIRSPGLGDTAMYLCATSKDRGHLQPQHFGDGTRLSIL.

Comment on this clonotype: One junction end does not reproduce the germline sequence, and a read error may be involved. This chain connects TRBV6-2 or TRBV6-3 to TRBJ1-5, with a weak D call TRBD1 (5 bases). The germline V gene encodes CDR1 MNHEY and CDR2 SVGEGT. This CDR3 comprises 16 residues. The CDR3 loop reads CASSKPGEGSNQHQHF. The DNA of the CDR3 is TGTGCCAGCAGCAAGCCCGGCGAGGGGAGCAATCAGCACCAGCATTTT.

This clonotype was counted a few times. The V call is TRBV7-9, the J call TRBJ2-2, with TRBD2 as a possible D gene (5 bases). CDR3 length equals 17 residues. V was trimmed by 3 bases and J by 2 bases, leaving 16 bases between them. CDR1 and CDR2 from the germline V gene are SEHNR and FQNEAQ (reference sequence). The CDR3 bases are TGTGCCAGCAGCTTGGCGGCGGGTTGGCCAAACACCGGGGAGCTGTTTTTT. This gives the protein CASSLAAGWPNTGELFF. Using reference TRBV7-9 and TRBJ2-2 for the parts outside the CDR3, the full variable domain is DTGVSQNPRHKITKRGQNVTFRCDPISEHNRLYWYRQTLGQGPEFLTYFQNEAQLEKSRLLSDRFSAERPKGSFSTLEIQRTEQGDSAMYLCASSLAAGWPNTGELFFGEGSRLTVL.

This clonotype was recorded many times. The chain links TRBV7-8 to TRBJ2-7; no clear D gene. Germline V CDR1 and CDR2: SGHVS, FQNEAQ. The germline V and J ends were trimmed by 0 bases and 4 bases, with 10 bases remaining between them. This CDR3 is built from 14 residues. The CDR3 nucleotides are TGTGCCAGCAGCTTAGCGCCGGAGATTTACGAGCAGTACGTC. It is translated as CASSLAPEIYEQYV.

The table lists this clonotype with many counts. The chain uses TRBV12-3 or TRBV12-4 and TRBJ1-6; D unclear. V lost 4 bases to trimming and J lost 4 bases, with 17 bases between them. CDR3 length: 17 residues. CDR3 DNA sequence: TGTGCCAGCAGTTGGGTAACAGAGAAATTATATAATTCACCCCTCCACTTT. Protein sequence: CASSWVTEKLYNSPLHF.

This chain connects TRBV20-1 to TRBJ2-7; D assignment may be TRBD1 or TRBD2 (6 bases each). Per the germline V gene, CDR1 is DFQATT and CDR2 is SNEGSKA (reference sequence). This CDR3 has 17 residues. V gave up 0 bases and J gave up 6 bases, with 24 bases separating them. CDR3 in DNA: TGCAGTGCTAGAGATTGGGGTCAGGAGGGGGGAACTGGCGAGCAGTACTTC. Protein: CSARDWGQEGGTGEQYF.

A few counts support this clonotype. The chain recombines TRBV7-8 with TRBJ1-4, with D tentatively TRBD1 (6 bases). Per germline, CDR1 SGHVS and CDR2 FQNEAQ. V was trimmed by 4 bases and J by 8 bases, leaving 11 bases between them. The CDR3 loop spans 13 amino acids. CDR3 sequence reads: CASSSRGREKLFF. CDR3 sequence (DNA): TGTGCCAGCAGCTCCAGGGGCAGGGAAAAACTGTTTTTT.